The 18 T cell receptor beta chains listed next were all sequenced from one sample in a study of regulatory T cells in long-lasting Graves disease. Time point specified: newly diagnosed GD, antithyroid drugs for less than 3 months. RNA isolated from PBMCs was used to make the TCR library. Arm-PCR of CDR3 regions and iRepertoire HTBI primers were used to build TCR beta libraries. TCRdb reprocessed the multiplex PCR reads via MiXCR and lists one record per CDR3 protein. The sample includes over 300,000 distinct CDR3 sequences, roughly a sixth of them seen just once. The sample consisted of peripheral blood mononuclear cells (PBMCs), taken at new diagnosis, from a patient treated with antithyroid drugs. These receptors all come from a female donor with Graves disease.

The rearrangement uses TRBV4-2 and TRBJ1-1; no firm D call. Germline assignment: CDR1 LGHNA and CDR2 YNFKEQ. Trimming removed 3 bases from V and 3 bases from J, with 14 bases in between. The CDR3 contains 15 residues. CDR3 sequence (DNA): TGTGCCAGCAGCCATAGGTCGGCACCGGACACTGAAGCTTTCTTT. This gives the protein CASSHRSAPDTEAFF.

The table lists this clonotype with many counts. V usage is TRBV2 and J usage is TRBJ1-1; TRBD1 matches 12 bases. V gave up 6 bases and J gave up 10 bases; unmatched junction bases: 12. CDR1 and CDR2 (germline): SNHLY, FYNNEI. CDR3 length: 15 residues. The CDR3 DNA is TGTGCCAGCAGGGAGGCCGGGACAGGGGGCGAGGGAGCTTTCTTT. This sequence encodes CASREAGTGGEGAFF.

This clonotype has a count of ten or more. The V gene is TRBV30, the J gene TRBJ1-3; no clear D. The CDR3 loop spans 14 amino acids. From germline, CDR1 is GTSNPN and CDR2 SVGIG (reference sequence). V lost 5 bases, J lost 0 bases, and 11 bases lay in between. Here the CDR3 DNA reads TGTGCCTGGGGCAGTGGGAGCTCTGGAAACACCATATATTTT. This sequence encodes CAWGSGSSGNTIYF.

In this sample, this clonotype turned up many times. The chain is built from TRBV15 and TRBJ1-6; D is unclear. V dropped 7 bases and J dropped 1 base, with 5 bases sitting between them. The CDR3 sequence is 13 residues long. The V gene's germline CDR1 is LNHNV and CDR2 YYDKDF (reference sequence). The CDR3 sequence is CATMRSYNSPLHF. CDR3 coding DNA: TGTGCCACCATGCGATCCTATAATTCACCCCTCCACTTT.

This clonotype has ten or more counts. The CDR3 DNA is TGCAGTGCTAGTCGGAACGCGAACACCGGGGAGCTGTTTTTT. Its protein product is CSASRNANTGELFF. This sequence joins TRBV20-1 and TRBJ2-2, with D uncertain. V lost 3 bases, J lost 0 bases, and 8 bases lay in between. The germline V gene has CDR1 DFQATT and CDR2 SNEGSKA (reference sequence). The CDR3 is made up of 14 amino acids.

This clonotype was picked up many times. The chain joins TRBV20-1 to TRBJ1-4; D gene unclear. V was cut by 3 bases and J by 4 bases, with 9 bases left in between. The germline gives CDR1 DFQATT, CDR2 SNEGSKA (reference sequence). The CDR3 contains 13 residues. CDR3 sequence: CSASKGSNEKLFF. CDR3 coding DNA: TGCAGTGCTAGTAAAGGTAGTAATGAAAAACTGTTTTTT.

This clonotype was counted ten times or more. The chain is built from TRBV20-1 and TRBJ2-5, with TRBD1 as a possible D gene (5 bases). The CDR3 runs 14 residues. V was shortened by 3 bases and J by 8 bases, with 19 bases between the two germline ends. CDR1 and CDR2 (germline): DFQATT, SNEGSKA (reference sequence). The CDR3, as DNA: TGCAGTGCTAGTCCCAGACAGCTCGGTCGCACCCAGTACTTC. Its protein product is CSASPRQLGRTQYF.

This clonotype showed up many times. One junction end disagrees with the germline gene, perhaps due to a read error. The genes are TRBV7-7 and TRBJ2-2; D not resolved. The germline V gene has CDR1 SSHAT and CDR2 FNYEAQ (reference sequence). The CDR3 totals 14 residues. The CDR3 DNA reads as TGTGCTAGCAGCAAACACGAGAACACCGGGGAGCTGTTTTTT. This translates into CASSKHENTGELFF. The entire variable domain, with the rest obtained from reference TRBV7-7 and TRBJ2-2, is as follows: GAGVSQSPRYKVTKRGQDVTLRCDPISSHATLYWYQQALGQGPEFLTYFNYEAQPDKSGLPSDRFSAERPEGSISTLTIQRTEQRDSAMYRCASSKHENTGELFFGEGSRLTVL.

At least ten counts were recorded for this clonotype. The chain recombines TRBV4-1 with TRBJ1-6; 7 bases are shared with TRBD1. This CDR3 has 17 amino acids. The V and J ends lost 4 bases and 7 bases, in that order; junction bases with no gene match: 13. CDR1 and CDR2 (germline): MGHRA, YSYEKL. CDR3 residues: CASSLTRDRAINSPLHF. The CDR3 DNA reads as TGCGCCAGCAGCCTGACCCGCGACAGGGCGATAAATTCACCCCTCCACTTT.

This clonotype was found many times. This rearrangement joins TRBV24-1 to TRBJ2-1, with 9 positions matching TRBD1. Looked up from germline, CDR1 is KGHDR and CDR2 is SFDVKD. With V trimmed by 4 bases and J by 1 base, 4 bases remained unmatched. The CDR3 contains 16 residues. The CDR3 spells CATSEQGAKSYNEQFF. The CDR3 coding sequence is TGTGCCACCAGTGAACAGGGGGCGAAATCCTACAATGAGCAGTTCTTC.

J is TRBJ2-7 and V is TRBV4-1, with 7 positions matching TRBD1. Trimming removed 1 base from V and 0 bases from J; junction bases left unmatched: 6. The CDR3 loop spans 16 amino acids. The germline V gene has CDR1 MGHRA and CDR2 YSYEKL. The CDR3 DNA is TGCGCCAGCAGCCAAGGACAGGGTGGGGTCTCCTACGAGCAGTACTTC. Encoded protein: CASSQGQGGVSYEQYF.

There are many counts of this clonotype. The chain couples TRBV27 to TRBJ1-5; D is ambiguous. The CDR3 is 13 residues long. The V end lost 3 bases, the J end lost 4 bases, and 7 bases lay between the germline ends. The V gene's germline CDR1 is MNHEY and CDR2 SMNVEV (reference sequence). The CDR3 DNA is TGTGCCAGCAGTTTTTTGGGGAATCAGCCCCAGCATTTT. This sequence encodes CASSFLGNQPQHF.

This clonotype has at least ten counts. The chain couples TRBV27 to TRBJ2-1; D tentatively reads TRBD1 or TRBD2 (6 bases each). Germline values: CDR1 MNHEY, CDR2 SMNVEV (reference sequence). V was pared by 3 bases and J by 9 bases, with 18 bases between. CDR3 length equals 15 residues. CDR3 sequence (DNA): TGTGCCAGCAGTTTTCGACAGGAGGGGTATGGTGAGCAGTTCTTC. Translated: CASSFRQEGYGEQFF.

The rearrangement uses TRBV20-1 and TRBJ2-7, with 9 nucleotides matching TRBD2. The CDR3 totals 17 residues. Germline V gives CDR1 DFQATT, CDR2 SNEGSKA (reference sequence). The CDR3 spells CRAASGASGTRGHIRYF. In DNA form, the CDR3 reads TGCAGGGCGGCTTCTGGGGCTAGCGGGACCCGAGGTCATATTCGGTACTTC.

This clonotype was recorded many times. V is TRBV11-2 and J is TRBJ2-7; D unresolved. The V gene lost 0 bases and the J gene lost 2 bases, with 8 bases spanning the gap. Germline V gene data show CDR1 as SGHAT and CDR2 as FQNNGV. The CDR3 has 14 residues. CDR3 residues: CASSLEGQTYEQYF. CDR3 sequence (DNA): TGTGCCAGCAGCTTAGAAGGGCAAACCTACGAGCAGTACTTC.

This clonotype was observed many times. V and J are TRBV2 and TRBJ1-1; tentative D call: TRBD1 (6 bases). Germline V CDR1 and CDR2: SNHLY, FYNNEI. This CDR3 is 17 amino acids long. Trimming removed 3 bases from V and 0 bases from J, with 17 bases in between. The CDR3 here is CASSDTTGGVLNTEAFF. Here the CDR3 DNA reads TGTGCCAGCAGTGACACCACGGGGGGCGTTCTGAACACTGAAGCTTTCTTT. Variable domain in full (rest from reference TRBV2 and TRBJ1-1): EPEVTQTPSHQVTQMGQEVILRCVPISNHLYFYWYRQILGQKVEFLVSFYNNEISEKSEIFDDQFSVERPDGSNFTLKIRSTKLEDSAMYFCASSDTTGGVLNTEAFFGQGTRLTVV.

This clonotype was observed many times. This rearrangement joins TRBV7-9 to TRBJ1-1, with D possibly TRBD1 on 6 matching bases. CDR1 is SEHNR and CDR2 is FQNEAQ in the germline V gene (reference sequence). V was cut by 3 bases and J by 3 bases, with 11 bases left in between. This CDR3 is 14 amino acids long. CDR3 residues: CASSLGGHHTEAFF. The DNA of the CDR3 is TGTGCCAGCAGCTTGGGGGGACACCACACTGAAGCTTTCTTT.

The chain combines TRBV12-3 or TRBV12-4 with TRBJ2-5, with TRBD2 matching over 9 bases. The length of the CDR3 is 15 residues. The V gene end was trimmed by 7 bases and the J gene end by 4 bases; junction bases not matched to a gene: 10. The CDR3 nucleotides read TGTGCCAGCACTGAGGCGGGGGGGGCAGGAGAGACCCAGTACTTC. It yields the protein CASTEAGGAGETQYF.